This T cell receptor beta chain is drawn from a study of T cells after somatic rescue of genetic block. CDR1 is KGHSH, CDR2 LQKENI, per germline. V lost 5 bases to trimming and J lost 1 base; unmatched junction nucleotides: 7. CDR3 size: 15 residues. The assay was immunoSEQ multiplex PCR, and TCRdb's table has in-frame clones only and misses some. The sample has over 95,000 clones; 75% to 95% are singletons. What was sequenced was peripheral blood mononuclear cells (PBMCs). This clonotype was sampled from a young woman. The chain couples TRBV18 to TRBJ1-1; the match to TRBD1 covers 7 bases. As DNA, the CDR3 is TGTGCCAGCTCATCCCGGGAGGGGGCGAACACTGAAGCTTTCTTT. It translates to CASSSREGANTEAFF.